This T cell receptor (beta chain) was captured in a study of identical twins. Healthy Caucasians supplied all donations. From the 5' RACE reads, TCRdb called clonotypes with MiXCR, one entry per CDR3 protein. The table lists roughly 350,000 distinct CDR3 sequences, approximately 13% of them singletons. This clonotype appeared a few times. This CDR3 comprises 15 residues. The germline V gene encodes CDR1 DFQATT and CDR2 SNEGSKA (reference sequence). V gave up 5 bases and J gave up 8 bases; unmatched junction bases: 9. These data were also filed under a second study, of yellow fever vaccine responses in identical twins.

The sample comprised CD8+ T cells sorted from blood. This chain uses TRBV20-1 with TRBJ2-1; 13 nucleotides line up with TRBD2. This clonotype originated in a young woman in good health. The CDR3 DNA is TGCAGTGCTCTATTGACTAGCGGGGGGCCTTATGAGCAGTTCTTC. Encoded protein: CSALLTSGGPYEQFF.